This note documents a single T cell receptor beta chain sequence. What antigen it recognizes has not been identified. Per-base qualities were not stored, and no clone one base away is much larger. CD8 naive samples were obtained by positive selection for CCR7 among CD45RO-negative cells, yielding a CD45RA+CCR7+ population from which TemRA cells were excluded. The donors were healthy, HIV-negative adults with no recently reported acute infections or vaccinations. All donors were Caucasian adults living in Nashville, Tennessee, USA. After blood collection by leukapheresis, PBMCs were isolated using Ficoll-Histopaque density gradient centrifugation and then cryopreserved in the vapor phase of liquid nitrogen. Analytical flow cytometry was used to check the purity and quantity of every magnetically sorted T cell population. Genomic DNA was isolated from every sorted fraction and measured by UV absorbance on a Nanodrop 2000c.

The data stem from a study of shared clonotypes between healthy human individuals (dated by TCRdb to between 2020 and 2021). About the investigation overall: Two women and a few men aged 18 to 49 years were included in the cohort. Leukapheresis yielded between about 0.9 and 9.5 billion PBMCs per donor. For each donor, CD4 naive and CD4 memory were each run on three plates, CD8 naive on two plates, and CD8 memory on one plate. Different laboratories and diverse techniques were used to prepare libraries and sequence TCR repertoires, to increase sequencing depth and limit assay-specific biases. The study deeply sequenced blood TCR repertoires of five healthy adults to estimate repertoire size and the extent of clonotype sharing between individuals. Points the paper makes about the study in general: Estimated clonotype richness was generally larger for naive than for memory subsets. Rarefaction of sorted-subset datasets indicated incomplete sequencing despite the large sequencing depth. Pairwise subsampling led to the expectation that sequencing depth would affect the degree of clonotype sharing among donors. Sampling was restricted to blood, and TCR repertoires in tissue are likely to differ from TCR repertoires in blood. Compared with non-shared clonotypes, the clonotypes found in all four sorted-subset donors had higher generation probabilities. Because the study included only a small number of donors, the genetic and exposure-history diversity represented was limited. Sharing across several donors was observed for around 5% of naive CD4, over 3% of naive CD8, 2% to 2.5% of memory CD4, and around 0.4% of memory CD8 clonotypes.

Reading the germline V gene gives CDR1 SGDLS and CDR2 YYNGEE. Trimming takes 6 bases from V and 3 bases from J, and the germline ends sit 13 bases apart. There are 14 amino acids in the CDR3, from cysteine to phenylalanine inclusive. Only the CDR3 DNA stays, 42 bases, in frame from base 1. TCR CDR3 regions were amplified from genomic DNA by multiplex PCR using the deep immunoSEQ assay. Genomic DNA extracted from each cell subset was distributed evenly over all wells of several immunoSEQ 96-well plates, and each plate served as one replicate. For sorted subsets, each replicate PCR was loaded with approximately 0.2 ug genomic DNA, equivalent to approximately 27,000 T cell genomes. Purified libraries were measured with a Qubit 3.0 fluorometer, size-checked on a Bioanalyzer 2100, and measured again with the KAPA Library Quantification kit. Every immunoSEQ 96-well plate was sequenced on a separate single-read 150-cycle Illumina NextSeq 550 flow cell. Per the source publication's procedure: Because only junctional sequences without quality scores were contained in the immunoSEQ output, filtering matching that applied to full-length reads could not be performed. Sequences were annotated with PyIR, a Python wrapper for IgBLAST v1.9, using IMGT germline references to assign V/J genes and CDR3. Any read was removed if the V/J assignment was weak (E-value above 1e-6), the CDR3 was missing, or the read contained stop codons, out-of-frame junctions, or ambiguous translated residues. V3J clonotypes were defined by identical inferred V gene, J gene, and CDR3 amino acid sequence. Percentage overlap between repertoires was calculated by dividing the number of shared unique clonotypes by the size of the smaller repertoire. RTK rarefaction, the Chao1 estimator, and Recon v2.1 estimates of unobserved clonotypes were used to assess repertoire richness. Generation probabilities were computed with OLGA for all TCRbeta clonotypes obtained by the gDNA method from several donors. The table was pulled from immuneACCESS by TCRdb, which kept in-frame rearrangements only. Such tables lose some clones; where checked, under half of the loss comes from unresolved V genes, and the rest has no known cause. The V and J calls and clone size come from that table; D and trimming were worked out from the DNA. This sample holds about 1,900,000 clones; roughly 95% were observed only once. In total, the top ten clones hold around 1% of the sample.

Source material: naive CD8+ T cells sorted from blood. Taken with the paper, the label for cell subset or site translates to: CD45RA+CCR7+. The chain is assembled from TRBV9 and TRBJ2-1; the D gene is perhaps TRBD1 or TRBD2, as each covers 6 bases. This clonotype was sampled from a man in his late teens or twenties in good health. The CDR3 protein sequence reads: CASTSGDIYNEQFF. The nucleotides read TGTGCCAGCACCTCGGGGGACATCTACAATGAGCAGTTCTTC. Outside the CDR3, residues come from the reference TRBV9 and TRBJ2-1 proteins, so the full variable domain is: DSGVTQTPKHLITATGQRVTLRCSPRSGDLSVYWYQQSLDQGLQFLIQYYNGEERAKGNILERFSAQQFPDLHSELNLSSLELGDSALYFCASTSGDIYNEQFFGPGTRLTVL.